This entry features one T cell receptor (beta chain) sequence. What this receptor recognizes is not known. No quality values exist for individual bases; no much larger clone is one base distant. Sequences MNHEY (CDR1) and SMNVEV (CDR2) are obtained from the germline V gene (reference sequence). V loses 3 bases of germline sequence and J loses 0 bases, and the interval between the two ends is 9 bases. The CDR3 starts with the cysteine, ends with the phenylalanine, and has 15 residues. CDR3 DNA only is kept here, 45 bases in frame from base 1. This specimen belongs to a study of blood T cell repertoires in COVID-19 (dated by TCRdb to 2019 to 2021). As for the study more broadly: Samples from collaborators originated in the United States, Italy and Spain and spanned both the acute and convalescent phases of COVID-19. The material from the prospective study consisted of cDNA or gDNA derived from T cells, B-cell-depleted T cells, or PBMCs. Deeply sampled blood TCRbeta repertoires from subjects exposed to, actively infected with, or recovered from COVID-19 were included in the dataset. The repertoires were released in a freely available public database intended as a resource for research on the immune response to SARS-CoV-2. The samples were drawn from the first 160 participants of the ongoing ImmuneRACE study and from about 1,200 subjects provided by 6 global collaborators. Nearly every sample came with metadata listing a de-identified subject ID, COVID-19 status, age in years and sex. Where available, HLA class I and class II types were obtained from metadata supplied by the sample provider rather than from assay-based typing. What the authors observed across the whole study: How much clinical and demographic metadata was included differed by source and by participant, and the metadata was provided uncurated.

Whole blood was collected in K2EDTA tubes by collaborating institutions according to the institutions' own protocols. Collaborator samples were shipped for TCRbeta analysis as frozen whole blood, isolated PBMCs, or DNA extracted from either sample type. TCRbeta CDR3 regions were amplified from genomic DNA using the immunoSEQ Assay, a bias-controlled multiplex PCR. The authors processed their data as follows. The number of nucleated cells in each sample was estimated from the amplification of reference gene primers within the assay. To quantify the absolute abundance of each unique TCRbeta CDR3 rearrangement, sequence reads were collapsed and filtered. Productive Simpson clonality was computed per sample as the square root of Simpson's diversity index over productive rearrangements. The immuneACCESS repertoire file appears here via TCRdb, limited to in-frame rearrangements. These files lack a portion of the clones; in checked studies, under half of the deficit traces to unresolved V genes, and the cause of the others is not known. V, J and clone size were drawn from that table, and D and trimming were deduced from the DNA. In this sample the table shows approximately 100,000 clones, roughly 80% of which occur a single time. Clones ranked in the top ten supply approximately 12% of the sample.

Recombination joined TRBV27 with TRBJ1-5; perhaps TRBD1 is the D gene, with 6 bases matching. The sample was peripheral blood. This receptor was taken from a human donor in a cohort sampled during active COVID-19. At the DNA level, the sequence is TGTGCCAGCAGTTTTCGGGGGGCTAGCAATCAGCCCCAGCATTTT. It codes for CASSFRGASNQPQHF.